Listed here are 17 T cell receptor beta chains from one sample, sequenced in a study of OX40 agonist ivuxolimab in advanced cancers. The assay was immunoSEQ multiplex PCR, and TCRdb's table has in-frame clones only and misses some. The data contain about 86,000 clones, roughly nine tenths of them seen just once; the ten biggest clones take up 0.9% to 1.2%. The material was CD4+ or CD8+ T cells sorted from blood, obtained in a trial of the OX40 agonist ivuxolimab. The receptors originated from an adult with an advanced solid tumor such as melanoma, head and neck, liver or kidney cancer.

The J gene is TRBJ2-3, the V gene TRBV10-3, with 9 bases that match TRBD2. Losses at the gene ends were 6 bases for V and 2 bases for J; bases not matched to a gene: 6. The CDR3 has 15 amino acids. Germline CDR1 and CDR2: ENHRY and SYGVKD. The CDR3 protein is CAISLTSGLTDTQYF. Written as DNA, the CDR3 is TGTGCCATCAGCTTGACTAGCGGCCTCACAGATACGCAGTATTTT.

The V call is TRBV28, the J call TRBJ1-2; weak D call: TRBD1 (6 bases). Germline loops: CDR1 MDHEN, CDR2 SYDVKM. V was trimmed by 1 base and J by 4 bases, leaving 10 bases between them. This CDR3 is 14 amino acids long. The CDR3 sequence: CASSLLDSGYGYTF. The CDR3 DNA sequence: TGTGCCAGCAGTTTATTGGACAGCGGCTATGGCTACACCTTC.

The CDR3 region has the DNA TGTGCCAGCAGTTTAAGACAATCAACTGAAGCTTTCTTT. Translated: CASSLRQSTEAFF. This rearrangement joins TRBV28 to TRBJ1-1; D is uncertain. The germline V gene encodes CDR1 MDHEN and CDR2 SYDVKM. V lost 2 bases and J lost 5, with 9 bases in between. The CDR3 extends over 13 amino acids.

The chain joins TRBV7-2 to TRBJ2-5; no reliable D call. V was clipped by 4 bases and J by 4 bases, with 7 bases between them. The CDR3 runs to 12 residues. CDR1 SGHTA and CDR2 FQGNSA come from the germline V gene. The CDR3 nucleotides are TGTGCCAGCAGCTCGGTAGGAGAGACCCAGTACTTC. This translates into CASSSVGETQYF.

The chain recombines TRBV6-5 with TRBJ1-1, with 7 bases that match TRBD1. The CDR3 spans 13 residues. The junction had 9 bases not matched to a gene; V was cut back by 10 bases and J by 4 bases. CDR1 is MNHEY and CDR2 is SVGAGI in the germline V gene. The CDR3 sequence is CATTGQDGTEAFF. The CDR3 nucleotides are TGTGCCACGACAGGGCAAGACGGCACTGAAGCTTTCTTT.

This rearrangement joins TRBV5-8 to TRBJ2-1, with no clear D. The CDR3 has 11 amino acids. Between the trimmed V and J ends, which lost 2 bases and 9 bases, there was a span of 6 bases. Germline values: CDR1 SGHTS, CDR2 YDEGEE. Here the CDR3 DNA reads TGTGCCAGCAGCTTCGGAACTGAGCAGTTCTTC. Amino acids: CASSFGTEQFF.

This chain links TRBV2 with TRBJ2-1; 7 bases line up with TRBD2. The CDR3 contains 13 residues. In germline, CDR1 is SNHLY, CDR2 FYNNEI. Trimming cost V 7 bases and J 2 bases; bases outside gene matches: 2. The CDR3 loop reads CASMAGAYNEQFF. CDR3 sequence (DNA): TGTGCCAGCATGGCGGGAGCCTACAATGAGCAGTTCTTC.

V gene TRBV28 combines with J gene TRBJ2-4, with D uncertain. The V gene lost 1 base and the J gene lost 0 bases, with 22 bases spanning the gap. Germline V CDR1 and CDR2: MDHEN, SYDVKM. This CDR3 contains 20 residues. In DNA form, the CDR3 reads TGTGCCAGCAGTTTATTCTTAATCCACACCGCTGGATTAGCCAAAAACATTCAGTACTTC. Protein product: CASSLFLIHTAGLAKNIQYF.

The chain employs TRBV27 and TRBJ2-3; D possibly corresponds to TRBD2 (6 bases). Trimming removed 7 bases at V and 0 bases at J, with 17 bases between. The CDR3 extends over 16 amino acids. From germline, CDR1 is MNHEY and CDR2 SMNVEV (reference sequence). CDR3 in amino acids: CASTRVGGLSTDTQYF. The CDR3, as DNA: TGTGCCAGCACAAGGGTGGGGGGTTTGAGCACAGATACGCAGTATTTT.

This clone was recorded once. The rearrangement joins TRBV7-2 to TRBJ1-5; no definite D call. Trimming took 3 bases from V and 0 from J, leaving 12 bases between them. The germline CDR1 and CDR2 sequences are SGHTA and FQGNSA. This CDR3 has 16 residues. The CDR3 DNA reads as TGTGCCAGCAGCTTGGGTCTTCCGTATAGCAATCAGCCCCAGCATTTT. Residues: CASSLGLPYSNQPQHF.

This rearrangement joins TRBV6-1 to TRBJ2-7; 9 nucleotides agree with TRBD1. CDR1 and CDR2 (germline): MNHNS, SASEGT. Trimming removed 6 bases from V and 6 bases from J; junction bases left unmatched: 6. The CDR3 is 13 residues long. CDR3 protein: CASSQGQGFEQYF. The CDR3 nucleotides read TGTGCCAGCAGCCAAGGACAGGGGTTCGAGCAGTACTTC.

The genes are TRBV19 and TRBJ1-5, with a weak D call TRBD1 (5 bases). Per germline, CDR1 LNHDA and CDR2 SQIVND (reference sequence). The CDR3 is made up of 15 amino acids. V shed 3 bases and J shed 4 bases, with 13 bases lying between them. In DNA, the CDR3 is TGTGCCAGTAGTATCGGTACAGGCCTAAATCAGCCCCAGCATTTT. This encodes CASSIGTGLNQPQHF.

This chain connects TRBV7-9 to TRBJ1-1; 7 bases are a match to TRBD1. The germline V gene has CDR1 SEHNR and CDR2 FQNEAQ (reference sequence). The J segment lost 3 bases and the V segment lost 5 bases, leaving 12 bases of the junction unmatched. This CDR3 is built from 16 residues. CDR3 protein: CASSVDLRGPDTEAFF. The CDR3 DNA follows: TGTGCCAGCAGCGTAGACCTAAGGGGGCCGGACACTGAAGCTTTCTTT.

The chain combines TRBV4-1 with TRBJ2-7, with 7 bases fitting TRBD2. Germline CDR1 MGHRA, CDR2 YSYEKL. The CDR3 runs 15 residues. Trimming at V came to 1 base and at J to 3 bases, leaving 6 bases not matched to a gene. The CDR3 DNA follows: TGCGCCAGCAGCCAAGTTCCGGGAGGAATCTACGAGCAGTACTTC. It yields the protein CASSQVPGGIYEQYF.

The rearrangement links TRBV30 to TRBJ2-2; the match to TRBD1 covers 10 bases. V shed 5 bases and J 7 bases; nucleotides not matched to a gene: 7. The germline V gene encodes CDR1 GTSNPN and CDR2 SVGIG (reference sequence). This CDR3 is 14 amino acids long. The CDR3 loop reads CAWDRQGAGGELFF. The CDR3 region has the DNA TGTGCCTGGGATCGACAGGGGGCCGGCGGGGAGCTGTTTTTT.

This clone was observed a single time. This chain links TRBV7-2 with TRBJ2-1, with 9 bases matching TRBD2. CDR3 length: 17 residues. V gave up 4 bases and J gave up 2 bases; unmatched junction bases: 9. Germline loops: CDR1 SGHTA, CDR2 FQGNSA. As DNA, the CDR3 is TGTGCCAGCAGCTCCTCGATAGCGGGAGTCCCCTACAATGAGCAGTTCTTC. The encoded protein is CASSSSIAGVPYNEQFF.

The genes are TRBV19 and TRBJ1-2; a weak D match, TRBD1 (5 bases). Trimming took off 6 bases at V and 3 bases at J, with 17 bases between the two ends. This CDR3 spans 15 amino acids. The germline CDR1 and CDR2 sequences are LNHDA and SQIVND (reference sequence). CDR3 amino acids: CASRRLGGEDYGYTF. The CDR3 bases are TGTGCCAGTAGACGACTGGGGGGGGAAGACTATGGCTACACCTTC.